This T cell receptor beta chain was documented in a study of cytomegalovirus exposure and HLA in healthy donors. The study, taken as a whole, reports: Data from an earlier analysis indicated that most TCR beta V segments were productive either about 87% or about 30% of the time. An analysis that was carried out later associated fewer than 20,000 TCR beta sequences with HLA alleles at 0.05 false discovery rate. Rare sequences made up most TCRs, while some public TCRs were found in many donors.

The PCR was carried out with 60 Vbeta primers and 13 Jbeta primers. Authors' analysis steps: Per a later analysis, the number of unique TCR beta chains was about 80 million, of which roughly 9.9 million were shared. Profiled with immunoSEQ multiplex PCR; TCRdb holds only in-frame clones, not every one. The DNA gave D and trimming, while V, J and clone size come from that table. The sample yields some 90,000 clones, almost 80% seen once. For this clone: Antigen: not known.

Germline assignment: CDR1 MNHNS and CDR2 SASEGT. Trimming pared 5 bases from V and 5 bases from J, leaving 7 bases between. There are 12 residues in the CDR3. The chain uses TRBV6-1 and TRBJ2-1; D is ambiguous. The specimen sequenced was PBMCs. The TCR sequence derives from a female donor in good health and CMV-seronegative. The CDR3, as DNA: TGTGCCAGCAGTCCCAGAAACAATGAGCAGTTCTTC. Translating gives CASSPRNNEQFF.